The rows below give T cell receptor beta chains drawn from one sample of a study of CD8 T cells in Susac syndrome. TCRdb fed the immunoSEQ multiplex PCR reads into MiXCR, producing one record per CDR3 protein. The sample records tens of thousands of distinct CDR3 sequences, approximately 96% being singletons. The sample was CD8+ T cells from PBMCs. The receptors come from a human donor with Susac syndrome. Both conserved end residues are part of each CDR3. The order of the fields is D gene, J gene, V gene, clone size, CDR3 DNA, CDR3 protein. The D gene is left open where the match is weak. Clone size is shown for a subset of rows, as once, few, many or a class of expanded clone.

TRBD1 TRBJ2-7 TRBV13 . TGTGCCAGCAGCTTAGGTTCGGAAGGACAGGGGAAATACGAGCAGTACTTC CASSLGSEGQGKYEQYF
. TRBJ1-2 TRBV20-1 . TGCAGTGCCAGGCCTTGGGGGGGCTATGGCTACACCTTC CSARPWGGYGYTF
. TRBJ1-6 TRBV9 . TGTGCCAGCAGCGTAGGACAAGATAATTCACCCCTCCACTTT CASSVGQDNSPLHF
TRBD2 TRBJ2-5 TRBV5-4 once TGTGCCAGCAGCACCCGACTAGCGGGACACCAAGAGACCCAGTACTTC CASSTRLAGHQETQYF
. TRBJ2-3 TRBV19 . TGTGCCAGTAGTATAGACACTACTAGCACAGATACGCAGTATTTT CASSIDTTSTDTQYF
TRBD1 TRBJ1-1 TRBV27 . TGTGCCAGCAGTTTAATCCGGACAGGGGGGATGAACACTGAAGCTTTCTTT CASSLIRTGGMNTEAFF
. TRBJ1-1 TRBV20-1 . TGCAGTGCTAGAGACCTGACGGGTTTGTCTGAAGCTTTCTTT CSARDLTGLSEAFF
TRBD2 TRBJ2-3 TRBV4-2 . TGTGCCAGCAGCCAACCTCCGGGACTAGAGAGCGCAGATACGCAGTATTTT CASSQPPGLESADTQYF
. TRBJ1-1 TRBV29-1 . TGCAGCGTTGAAAGGGAACCGGGGACTGAAGCTTTCTTT CSVEREPGTEAFF
. TRBJ1-2 TRBV4-3 . TGCGCCAGCAGCCAAGAACTATATGAAGGGGCCTGGGCACAGGGCTACACCTTC CASSQELYEGAWAQGYTF
. TRBJ2-3 TRBV7-2 . TGTGCCAGCAGCTTACTGGGGACAAGCACAGATACGCAGTATTTT CASSLLGTSTDTQYF
. TRBJ1-2 TRBV4-3 . TGCGCCAGCAGCCAAGGGGCCCCGGTGAGTGGCTACACCTTC CASSQGAPVSGYTF
. TRBJ1-1 TRBV20-1 . TGCAGTGCTAGAAAGACATCCACTGAAGCTTTCTTT CSARKTSTEAFF